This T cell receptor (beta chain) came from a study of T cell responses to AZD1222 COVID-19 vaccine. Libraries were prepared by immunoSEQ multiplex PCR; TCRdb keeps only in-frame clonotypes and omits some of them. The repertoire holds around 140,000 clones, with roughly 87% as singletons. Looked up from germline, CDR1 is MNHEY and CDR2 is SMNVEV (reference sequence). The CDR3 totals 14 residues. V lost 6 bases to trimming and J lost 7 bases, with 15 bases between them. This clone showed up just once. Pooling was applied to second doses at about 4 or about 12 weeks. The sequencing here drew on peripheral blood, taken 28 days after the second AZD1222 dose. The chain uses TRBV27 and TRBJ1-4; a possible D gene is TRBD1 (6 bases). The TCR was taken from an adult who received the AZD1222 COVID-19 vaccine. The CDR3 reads CASRQGSRVEKLFF. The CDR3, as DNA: TGTGCCAGCAGGCAGGGGTCTCGGGTTGAAAAACTGTTTTTT.